Detailed here is one T cell receptor beta chain. The antigen is undetermined. Per the original methods: ImmunoSEQ output held junction-only sequences without quality scores, so filtering differed. TCRdb's copy holds only in-frame clones and misses some; the assay was immunoSEQ multiplex PCR. The V and J calls and clone size come from that table; D and trimming were worked out from the DNA. The sample holds 2,500,000 or so clones, around nine tenths seen once. This sample is drawn from a study of shared clonotypes between healthy human individuals. Overall study context: For every donor, three CD4 naive, three CD4 memory, two CD8 naive and one CD8 memory plates were used.

Study outcomes and limitations: How much donors shared clonotypes was expected to be affected by sequencing depth. Non-shared clonotypes had lower generation probabilities than clonotypes shared by all four sorted-subset donors.

Germline V gene lookup returns CDR1 LGHNA and CDR2 YNFKEQ. Losses at the gene ends were 0 bases for V and 2 bases for J; bases not matched to a gene: 5. The CDR3 length is 16 residues. The source material was naive CD4+ T cells sorted from blood. Stated subset: CD45RA+ positively selected. This receptor was obtained from a man between 18 and 29 years old in good health. This rearrangement joins TRBV4-2 to TRBJ2-7, with TRBD2 matching over 9 bases. CDR3 in amino acids: CASSQESSGGTYEQYF. In DNA, the CDR3 is TGTGCCAGCAGCCAAGAGTCAAGCGGGGGGACCTACGAGCAGTACTTC.